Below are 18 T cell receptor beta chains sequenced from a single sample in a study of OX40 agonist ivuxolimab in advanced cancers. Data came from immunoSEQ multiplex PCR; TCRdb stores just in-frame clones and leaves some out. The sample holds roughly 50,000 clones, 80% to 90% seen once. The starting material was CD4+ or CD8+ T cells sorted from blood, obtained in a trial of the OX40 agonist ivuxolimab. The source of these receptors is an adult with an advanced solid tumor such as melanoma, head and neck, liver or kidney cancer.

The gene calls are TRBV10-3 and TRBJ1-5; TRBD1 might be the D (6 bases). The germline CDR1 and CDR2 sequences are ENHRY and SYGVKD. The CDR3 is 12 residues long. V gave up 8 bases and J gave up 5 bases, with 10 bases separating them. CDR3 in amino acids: CAIGGQDQPQHF. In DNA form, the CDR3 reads TGTGCCATCGGGGGGCAGGATCAGCCCCAGCATTTT.

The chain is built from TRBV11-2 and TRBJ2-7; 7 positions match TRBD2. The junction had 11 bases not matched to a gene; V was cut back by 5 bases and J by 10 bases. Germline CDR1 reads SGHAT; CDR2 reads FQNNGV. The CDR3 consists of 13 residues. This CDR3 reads CASSGLDSSKQYF. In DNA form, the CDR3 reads TGTGCCAGCAGCGGACTAGACAGCTCGAAACAGTACTTC.

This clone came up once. The CDR3 DNA follows: TGTGCCAGCAGCGTAATCGGGACAGGGGGTTACAATGAGCAGTTCTTC. Translated: CASSVIGTGGYNEQFF. The V gene is TRBV9, the J gene TRBJ2-1, with TRBD1 matching over 11 bases. The V segment lost 1 base and the J segment 4 bases; nucleotides outside the gene matches: 4. The CDR3 totals 16 residues. The germline V gene has CDR1 SGDLS and CDR2 YYNGEE.

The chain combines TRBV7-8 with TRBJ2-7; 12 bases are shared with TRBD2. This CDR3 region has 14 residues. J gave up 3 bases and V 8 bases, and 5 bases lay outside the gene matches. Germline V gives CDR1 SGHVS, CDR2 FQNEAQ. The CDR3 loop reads CASFPGLAGYEQYF. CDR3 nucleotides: TGTGCCAGCTTTCCGGGACTAGCGGGCTACGAGCAGTACTTC.

For the CDR3, the DNA is TGCGCCAGCGGGGATCCGGGACAGAATCTCCAAGAGACCCAGTACTTC. It yields the protein CASGDPGQNLQETQYF. The chain recombines TRBV10-2 with TRBJ2-5, with TRBD1 identical over 7 bases. The ends lost 8 bases at V and 1 base at J; junction bases unmatched: 13. CDR3 size: 16 residues. Germline V gene lookup returns CDR1 WSHSY and CDR2 SAAADI.

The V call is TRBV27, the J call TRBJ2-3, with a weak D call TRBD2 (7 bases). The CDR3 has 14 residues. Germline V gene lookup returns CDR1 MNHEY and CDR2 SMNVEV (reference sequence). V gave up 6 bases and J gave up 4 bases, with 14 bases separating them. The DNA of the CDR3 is TGTGCCAGCAGCTGGGGGGGGCGCCCAGATACGCAGTATTTT. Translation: CASSWGGRPDTQYF.

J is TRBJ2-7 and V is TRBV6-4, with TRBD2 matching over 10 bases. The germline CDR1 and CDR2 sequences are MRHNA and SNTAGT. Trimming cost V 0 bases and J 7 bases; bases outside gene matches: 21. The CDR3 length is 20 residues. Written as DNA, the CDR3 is TGTGCCAGCAGTGACTCGATGTCTCTGGCTAGCGGGAGTGATGGAGAAGAGCAGTACTTC. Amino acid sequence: CASSDSMSLASGSDGEEQYF.

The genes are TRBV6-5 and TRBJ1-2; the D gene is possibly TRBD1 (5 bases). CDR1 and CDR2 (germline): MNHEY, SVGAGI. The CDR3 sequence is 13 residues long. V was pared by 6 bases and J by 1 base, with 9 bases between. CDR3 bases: TGTGCCAGCAGCGAACAGGTTAACTATGGCTACACCTTC. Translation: CASSEQVNYGYTF.

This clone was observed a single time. This CDR3 is CSVGVDLNTGELFF. The DNA of the CDR3 is TGCAGCGTTGGTGTGGATCTGAACACCGGGGAGCTGTTTTTT. The chain carries TRBV29-1 and TRBJ2-2; D not certain. The V gene's germline CDR1 is SQVTM and CDR2 ANQGSEA. Trimming took off 4 bases at V and 1 base at J, with 10 bases between the two ends. CDR3 length: 14 residues.

The CDR3 coding sequence is TGTGCCAGCTCGGACGCCGGGCCACGTAATGAAAAACTGTTTTTT. Its protein product is CASSDAGPRNEKLFF. This rearrangement joins TRBV18 to TRBJ1-4; D is unclear. This CDR3 is built from 15 residues. Germline V gene lookup returns CDR1 KGHSH and CDR2 LQKENI. V lost 6 bases and J 4 bases, leaving 15 bases between the germline ends.

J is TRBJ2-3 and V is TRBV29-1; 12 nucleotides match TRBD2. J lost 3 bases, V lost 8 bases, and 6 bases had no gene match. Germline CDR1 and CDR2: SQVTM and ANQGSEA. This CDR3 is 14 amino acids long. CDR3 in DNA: TGCAGCTCTAGGACTAGCGGGATGACAGATACGCAGTATTTT. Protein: CSSRTSGMTDTQYF.

CDR3 loop: CASRRGGAGELFF. The CDR3 nucleotides are TGTGCCAGCAGGCGGGGAGGCGCCGGGGAGCTGTTTTTT. The V call is TRBV7-9, the J call TRBJ2-2; a possible D gene is TRBD2 (6 bases). V was clipped by 6 bases and J by 6 bases, with 11 bases between them. CDR1 SEHNR and CDR2 FQNEAQ come from the germline V gene (reference sequence). This CDR3 is 13 amino acids long.

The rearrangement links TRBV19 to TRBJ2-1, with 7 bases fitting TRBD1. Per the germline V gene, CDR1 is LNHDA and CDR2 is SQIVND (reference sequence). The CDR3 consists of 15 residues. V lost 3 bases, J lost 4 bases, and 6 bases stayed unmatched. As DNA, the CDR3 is TGTGCCAGTAGTATCGGGACAGCCGTATACAATGAGCAGTTCTTC. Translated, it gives CASSIGTAVYNEQFF.

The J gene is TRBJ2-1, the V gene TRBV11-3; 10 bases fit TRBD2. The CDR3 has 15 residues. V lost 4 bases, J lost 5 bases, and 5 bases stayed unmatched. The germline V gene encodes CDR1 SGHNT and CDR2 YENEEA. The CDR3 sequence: CASSSGLAADNEQFF. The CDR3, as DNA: TGTGCCAGCAGCTCTGGACTAGCGGCCGACAATGAGCAGTTCTTC.

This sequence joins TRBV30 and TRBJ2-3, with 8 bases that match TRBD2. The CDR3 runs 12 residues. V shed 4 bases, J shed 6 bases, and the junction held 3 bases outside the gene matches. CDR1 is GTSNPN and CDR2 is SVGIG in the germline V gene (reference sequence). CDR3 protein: CAWMPGGDTQYF. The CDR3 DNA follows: TGTGCCTGGATGCCGGGGGGGGATACGCAGTATTTT.

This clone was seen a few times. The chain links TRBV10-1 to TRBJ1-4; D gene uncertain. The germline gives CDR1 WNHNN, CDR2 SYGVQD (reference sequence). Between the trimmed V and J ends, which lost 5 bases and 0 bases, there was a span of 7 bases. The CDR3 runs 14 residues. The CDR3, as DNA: TGCGCCAGCAGTTCAGAGACAACTAATGAAAAACTGTTTTTT. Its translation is CASSSETTNEKLFF.

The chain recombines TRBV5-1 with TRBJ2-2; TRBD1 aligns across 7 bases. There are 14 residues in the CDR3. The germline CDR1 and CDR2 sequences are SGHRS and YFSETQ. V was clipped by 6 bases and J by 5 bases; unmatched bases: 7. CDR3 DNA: TGCGCCAGCAATCCGGGACAGAGAACCGGGGAGCTGTTTTTT. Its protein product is CASNPGQRTGELFF.

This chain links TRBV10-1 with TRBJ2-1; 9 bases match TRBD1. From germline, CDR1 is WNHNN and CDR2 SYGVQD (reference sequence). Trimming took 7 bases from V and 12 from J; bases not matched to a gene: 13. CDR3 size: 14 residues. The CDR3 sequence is CASNPGQGILPQFF. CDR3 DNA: TGCGCCAGCAACCCGGGACAGGGAATATTACCGCAGTTCTTC.